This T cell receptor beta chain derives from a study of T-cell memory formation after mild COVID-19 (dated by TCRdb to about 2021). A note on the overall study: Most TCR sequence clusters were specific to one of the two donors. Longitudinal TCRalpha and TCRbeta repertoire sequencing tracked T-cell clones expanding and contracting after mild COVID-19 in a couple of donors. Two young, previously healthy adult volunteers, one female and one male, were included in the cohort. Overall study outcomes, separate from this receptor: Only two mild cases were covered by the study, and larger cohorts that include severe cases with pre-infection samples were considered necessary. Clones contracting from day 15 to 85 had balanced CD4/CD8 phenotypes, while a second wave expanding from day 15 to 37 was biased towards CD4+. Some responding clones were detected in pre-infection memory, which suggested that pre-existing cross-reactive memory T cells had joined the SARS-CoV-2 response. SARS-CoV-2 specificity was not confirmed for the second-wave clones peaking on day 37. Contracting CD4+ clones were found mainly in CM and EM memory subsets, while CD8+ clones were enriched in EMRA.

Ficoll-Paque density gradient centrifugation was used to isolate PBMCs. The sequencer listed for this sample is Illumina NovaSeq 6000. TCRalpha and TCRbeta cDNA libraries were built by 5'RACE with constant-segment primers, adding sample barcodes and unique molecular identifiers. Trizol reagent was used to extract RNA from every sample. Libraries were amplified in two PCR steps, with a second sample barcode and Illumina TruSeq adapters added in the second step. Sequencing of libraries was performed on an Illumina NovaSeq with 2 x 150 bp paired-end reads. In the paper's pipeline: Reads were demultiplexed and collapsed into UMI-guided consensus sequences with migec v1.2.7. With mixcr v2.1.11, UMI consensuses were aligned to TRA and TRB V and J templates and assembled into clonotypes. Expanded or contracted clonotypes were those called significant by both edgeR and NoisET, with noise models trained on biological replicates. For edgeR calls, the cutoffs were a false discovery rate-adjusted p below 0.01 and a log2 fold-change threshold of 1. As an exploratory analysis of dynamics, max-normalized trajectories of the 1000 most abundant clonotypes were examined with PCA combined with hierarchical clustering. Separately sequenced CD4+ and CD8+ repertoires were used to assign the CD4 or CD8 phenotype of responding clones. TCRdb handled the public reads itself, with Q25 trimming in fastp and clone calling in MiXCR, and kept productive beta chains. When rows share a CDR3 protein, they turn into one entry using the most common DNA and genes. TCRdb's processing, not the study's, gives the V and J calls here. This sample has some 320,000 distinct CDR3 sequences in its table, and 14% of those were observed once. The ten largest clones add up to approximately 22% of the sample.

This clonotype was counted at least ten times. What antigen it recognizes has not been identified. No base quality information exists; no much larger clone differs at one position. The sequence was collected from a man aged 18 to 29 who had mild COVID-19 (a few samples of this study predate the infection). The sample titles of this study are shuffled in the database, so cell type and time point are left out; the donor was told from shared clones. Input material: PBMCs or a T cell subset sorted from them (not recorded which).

The CDR3 sequence is CSAPSGGSDTQYF. The bases read TGCAGTGCTCCCAGCGGGGGGTCAGATACGCAGTATTTT. The sequence links TRBV20-1 to TRBJ2-3, with 9 junctional bases fitting TRBD2. The junction shows trimming of 5 bases on V and 4 bases on J, and the gene matches do not reach 4 bases of it. From the cysteine through the phenylalanine, the CDR3 covers 13 amino acids. This entry keeps only the CDR3 DNA: 39 bases, framed from base 1. The germline V gene (reference sequence) supplies CDR1 DFQATT and CDR2 SNEGSKA.